This T cell receptor beta chain was captured in a study of T cells in Graves' hyperthyroidism and ophthalmopathy. Researchers amplified the TCR beta CDR3 regions from RNA transcripts. The HTBI primer set was used in a first-round RT-PCR of the TCR CDR3. TCRdb itself ran the multiplex PCR reads through MiXCR, one entry per CDR3 protein. The sample lists around 350,000 distinct CDR3 sequences; around 13% were seen once. Overall study findings and caveats: Expanded thyroid clonotypes (above 0.001) were mostly also found in blood. Ophthalmopathy, which appeared later, was predicted by the model a median 6.5 months before onset.

The sample holds many counts of this clonotype. Antigen: not known. The TCR comes from a woman aged 25 to 39 with Graves' ophthalmopathy. The specimen sequenced was blood.

The CDR3 spells CASSVGGGQPQHF. CDR3 DNA: TGTGCCAGCAGCGTAGGGGGAGGTCAGCCCCAGCATTTT. The chain links TRBV7-8 to TRBJ1-5, with D possibly TRBD1 on 6 matching bases. Trimming stripped 5 bases from V and 6 bases from J, with 11 bases between. CDR1 and CDR2 from the germline V gene are SGHVS and FQNEAQ. The CDR3 covers 13 residues.